The sequence of this TCR beta chain was determined in a study of tumor-infiltrating lymphocytes in primary liver carcinoma. From approximately 20-30 mg of unsorted bulk tissue, DNA and RNA were co-extracted together. Study-wide results and caveats: Tumor tissue displayed a significantly greater top-250-clone fraction than blood (p = 0.039).

The V gene's germline CDR1 is MGHRA and CDR2 YSYEKL. CDR3 length equals 15 residues. Turning to this clonotype: As yet, its antigen is unknown. The junction departs from germline at one end; a sequencing error may be responsible.

TCR beta cDNA was made from roughly 500 ng total RNA with a constant-region primer. Nested multiplex PCR, run for three rounds with slightly modified ARM-PCR, yielded TCR beta libraries. The study ran its first two PCR rounds for roughly 9 cycles each, using TRBV1-TRBV30 forward primers and a C-beta reverse primer. TCRdb independently ran MiXCR on the multiplex PCR reads; one entry per CDR3 protein. The repertoire holds more than 75,000 distinct CDR3 sequences, with roughly 72% as singletons. The genes are TRBV4-1 and TRBJ1-6; D unresolved. Sequenced input: liver tumor tissue from sampling region 1. Subset given: tumor region T1, superior pole. The TCR was taken from a man in his forties or fifties with primary liver carcinoma and hepatitis B virus infection. The CDR3: CASSPVISYNSPLYF. DNA for the CDR3: TGCGCCAGCAGCCCGGTTATCTCCTATAATTCACCCCTCTACTTC.